What follows are 27 T cell receptor beta chains derived from one specimen sequenced in a study of blood T cell repertoires in COVID-19. Clones were read by immunoSEQ multiplex PCR, and TCRdb kept only the in-frame ones, dropping some. The table includes approximately 300,000 clones, roughly 90% detected once. The sample was PBMCs or T cells enriched from blood (not recorded which). Every receptor here comes from a woman younger than 45 who had been exposed to COVID-19.

J is TRBJ2-3 and V is TRBV5-1; no clear D gene. Per germline, CDR1 SGHRS and CDR2 YFSETQ. The V and J ends lost 6 bases and 0 bases respectively, with 11 bases between them. The CDR3 is 14 residues long. The CDR3 DNA reads TGCGCCAGCACCGTGTGGGCTAGCACAGATACGCAGTATTTT. This translates into CASTVWASTDTQYF.

The gene calls are TRBV9 and TRBJ1-1; D gene ambiguous. This CDR3 is 16 amino acids long. CDR1 is SGDLS, CDR2 YYNGEE, per germline. The V and J ends lost 4 bases and 4 bases respectively, with 20 bases between them. CDR3 sequence (DNA): TGTGCCAGCAGCCTAGACGTTGGCAGGTTGAGCACTGAAGCTTTCTTT. It encodes CASSLDVGRLSTEAFF.

The CDR3 DNA is TGTGCCAGCAGCCTTAGACAGGGTGGGGGCATGGAAGCTTTCTTT. It encodes CASSLRQGGGMEAFF. The chain uses TRBV5-4 and TRBJ1-1, with 7 nucleotides matching TRBD1. Germline CDR1 and CDR2: SGHNT and YYREEE (reference sequence). V shed 4 bases, J shed 8 bases, and the junction held 14 bases outside the gene matches. CDR3 size: 15 residues.

The chain employs TRBV5-4 and TRBJ1-1; D is unclear. Germline lookup yields CDR1 SGHNT and CDR2 YYREEE (reference sequence). This CDR3 has 11 residues. V was trimmed by 4 bases and J by 5 bases, leaving 6 bases between them. The CDR3 DNA reads as TGTGCCAGCAGCCTGACAACTGAAGCTTTCTTT. Protein: CASSLTTEAFF.

Concerning this clone: The junction shows a germline mismatch at one end, possibly a read error. The V and J genes are TRBV2 and TRBJ1-2; TRBD1 aligns across 7 bases. Germline-derived CDR1 and CDR2 are SNHLY and FYNNEI. The CDR3 sequence is 13 residues long. The CDR3 protein is CASSESQGGLRAF. The CDR3 DNA follows: TGTGCCAGCAGTGAGTCGCAGGGGGGCTTGAGGGCCTTC.

The chain carries TRBV4-1 and TRBJ1-4; possibly TRBD1 for D (5 bases). This CDR3 region has 17 residues. From germline, CDR1 is MGHRA and CDR2 YSYEKL. Trimming removed 0 bases from V and 7 bases from J, with 18 bases in between. This chain's CDR3 is CASSQDGSGVVPEKLFF. The DNA for the CDR3 is TGCGCCAGCAGCCAAGATGGGTCGGGGGTCGTACCTGAAAAACTGTTTTTT.

The chain carries TRBV24-1 and TRBJ2-3; TRBD1 aligns across 8 bases. CDR1 is KGHDR and CDR2 is SFDVKD in the germline V gene. The CDR3 extends over 13 amino acids. V gave up 5 bases and J gave up 6 bases; unmatched junction bases: 3. CDR3 protein: CATSVTGGDTQYF. CDR3 DNA: TGTGCCACCAGTGTCACAGGGGGGGATACGCAGTATTTT.

A single count supports this clone. The genes are TRBV9 and TRBJ2-5; maybe TRBD1 (6 bases). Germline CDR1 and CDR2: SGDLS and YYNGEE. The CDR3 runs to 13 residues. The V end lost 3 bases, the J end lost 9 bases, and 15 bases lay between the germline ends. CDR3 DNA: TGTGCCAGCAGCGGTCAGGGGCGCGGGCCCCAGTACTTC. Amino acid sequence: CASSGQGRGPQYF.

CDR3 amino acids: CASSSTDGSGLYEQYF. Written as DNA, the CDR3 is TGTGCCAGCAGCTCCACCGATGGTAGCGGGCTCTACGAGCAGTACTTC. V is TRBV7-9 and J is TRBJ2-7; 7 nucleotides agree with TRBD2. In germline, CDR1 is SEHNR, CDR2 FQNEAQ (reference sequence). The CDR3 is made up of 16 amino acids. Trimming took 4 bases from V and 3 from J; bases not matched to a gene: 12. The full variable domain, its missing parts supplied by reference TRBV7-9 and TRBJ2-7, is DTGVSQNPRHKITKRGQNVTFRCDPISEHNRLYWYRQTLGQGPEFLTYFQNEAQLEKSRLLSDRFSAERPKGSFSTLEIQRTEQGDSAMYLCASSSTDGSGLYEQYFGPGTRLTVT.

The chain carries TRBV3-1 (or the pseudogene TRBV3-2) and TRBJ2-3; 8 bases map to TRBD2. Germline CDR1 LGHDT, CDR2 YNNKEL (reference sequence). V trimming: 4 bases; J trimming: 1 base; junction bases outside the gene matches: 10. This CDR3 is 17 amino acids long. The CDR3 nucleotides are TGTGCCAGCAGCCCGGGGCCGGCGGGGGGTCGCACAGATACGCAGTATTTT. It encodes CASSPGPAGGRTDTQYF.

This chain uses TRBV6-5 with TRBJ1-2, with a tentative D call TRBD1 (5 bases). This CDR3 comprises 14 residues. Germline V CDR1 and CDR2: MNHEY, SVGAGI. Trimming shortened V by 6 bases and J by 2 bases, and 13 bases separated the two germline ends. The CDR3 spells CASSRSGGNYGYTF. CDR3 nucleotides: TGTGCCAGCAGCCGGTCGGGGGGGAACTATGGCTACACCTTC.

This chain links TRBV7-9 with TRBJ1-2, with 7 positions matching TRBD1. The ends lost 5 bases at V and 5 bases at J; junction bases unmatched: 11. The length of the CDR3 is 15 residues. CDR1 and CDR2 (germline): SEHNR, FQNEAQ (reference sequence). The CDR3 protein is CASSPRTGLEYGYTF. In nucleotides, the CDR3 is TGTGCCAGCAGCCCGAGGACAGGTCTTGAGTATGGCTACACCTTC.

The sample holds one count of this clone. The CDR3 DNA follows: TGCAGTGCTAGTGAGGGACTAGCGGGGGCCGGTGAGCAGTTCTTC. This sequence encodes CSASEGLAGAGEQFF. The chain has TRBV20-1 and TRBJ2-1; 14 bases align to TRBD2. Losses at the gene ends were 3 bases for V and 9 bases for J; bases not matched to a gene: 7. Looked up from germline, CDR1 is DFQATT and CDR2 is SNEGSKA (reference sequence). The CDR3 contains 15 residues.

This rearrangement joins TRBV27 to TRBJ2-3, with 8 bases fitting TRBD2. Germline CDR1 reads MNHEY; CDR2 reads SMNVEV (reference sequence). The V and J ends lost 6 bases and 6 bases, in that order; junction bases with no gene match: 11. The CDR3 runs 15 residues. The CDR3 DNA reads as TGTGCCAGCAGCTATCGTGGACTAGCTGTGGATACGCAGTATTTT. Residues: CASSYRGLAVDTQYF.

The chain combines TRBV18 with TRBJ2-1; tentatively, D is TRBD1 (6 bases). The CDR3 loop spans 15 amino acids. Looked up from germline, CDR1 is KGHSH and CDR2 is LQKENI. V was pared by 6 bases and J by 4 bases, with 16 bases between. CDR3 in amino acids: CASSSSMTGYNEQFF. The CDR3 DNA is TGTGCCAGCTCGTCAAGCATGACAGGATACAATGAGCAGTTCTTC.

V gene TRBV28 combines with J gene TRBJ2-1; TRBD1 aligns across 9 bases. The germline gives CDR1 MDHEN, CDR2 SYDVKM. The trim removed 1 base at V and 3 bases at J, leaving 4 bases unmatched. This CDR3 is built from 16 residues. This chain's CDR3 is CASSLLGQGSYNEQFF. The CDR3 nucleotides read TGTGCCAGCAGTTTATTGGGACAGGGAAGCTACAATGAGCAGTTCTTC.

This CDR3 reads CASSLTAGAYTGELFF. The CDR3 DNA reads TGTGCCAGCAGCTTAACAGCGGGGGCCTACACCGGGGAGCTGTTTTTT. The chain uses TRBV7-3 and TRBJ2-2; 8 nucleotides agree with TRBD2. This CDR3 is built from 16 residues. Germline-derived CDR1 and CDR2 are SGHTA and FQGTGA. J lost 3 bases, V lost 0 bases, and 3 bases had no gene match.

The CDR3 region has the DNA TGTGCCAGCAGTCCACCTACAGGGGGACCGGGTGAAAAACTGTTTTTT. Translated: CASSPPTGGPGEKLFF. The chain joins TRBV7-2 to TRBJ1-4; 8 nucleotides align to TRBD1. In germline, CDR1 is SGHTA, CDR2 FQGNSA. This CDR3 comprises 16 residues. Losses at the gene ends were 6 bases for V and 7 bases for J; bases not matched to a gene: 13.

The chain employs TRBV12-5 and TRBJ2-7; TRBD1 is a possible D gene (5 bases). V lost 7 bases and J 4 bases, leaving 14 bases between the germline ends. This CDR3 is 13 amino acids long. CDR1 and CDR2 from the germline V gene are LGHNT and FRNRAP. The CDR3 loop is CASAYDRRYEQYF. The CDR3 nucleotides are TGTGCTAGTGCCTACGACAGAAGATACGAGCAGTACTTC.

The chain links TRBV6-5 to TRBJ2-1; D unclear. The V and J ends lost 0 bases and 8 bases respectively, with 2 bases between them. CDR1 is MNHEY, CDR2 SVGAGI, per germline. The CDR3 is made up of 11 amino acids. In nucleotides, the CDR3 is TGTGCCAGCAGTTACTCCGATGAGCAGTTCTTC. It is translated as CASSYSDEQFF.

This rearrangement joins TRBV2 to TRBJ1-1, with D unresolved. The CDR3 runs 12 residues. The V gene lost 4 bases and the J gene lost 7 bases, with 10 bases spanning the gap. From germline, CDR1 is SNHLY and CDR2 FYNNEI. CDR3 amino acids: CASSGGGLEAFF. As DNA, the CDR3 is TGTGCCAGCAGTGGGGGAGGCCTTGAAGCTTTCTTT.

The rearrangement joins TRBV12-3 or TRBV12-4 to TRBJ1-1; possible D gene TRBD1, 5 bases. The CDR3 consists of 11 residues. V dropped 6 bases and J dropped 8 bases, with 10 bases sitting between them. DNA of the CDR3: TGTGCCAGCAGCGGGGGTGACGAAGCTTTCTTT. This translates into CASSGGDEAFF.

This rearrangement joins TRBV3-1 (or the pseudogene TRBV3-2) to TRBJ2-7; 7 positions match TRBD2. This CDR3 contains 15 residues. V trimming: 1 base; J trimming: 5 bases; junction bases outside the gene matches: 8. The germline V gene encodes CDR1 LGHDT and CDR2 YNNKEL (reference sequence). The CDR3 reads CASSQGQYGRDEQYF. CDR3 DNA sequence: TGTGCCAGCAGCCAAGGTCAATATGGGAGGGACGAGCAGTACTTC.

This clone was counted a single time. The rearrangement links TRBV27 to TRBJ1-5; TRBD1 aligns across 9 bases. CDR1 MNHEY and CDR2 SMNVEV come from the germline V gene (reference sequence). The CDR3 is made up of 16 amino acids. The V segment lost 0 bases and the J segment 2 bases; nucleotides outside the gene matches: 2. DNA for the CDR3: TGTGCCAGCAGTTTATCCTGGACAGGGGGCAATCAGCCCCAGCATTTT. Its protein is CASSLSWTGGNQPQHF.

This sequence joins TRBV9 and TRBJ2-1; D possibly corresponds to TRBD2 (6 bases). Trimming took 6 bases from V and 1 from J, leaving 17 bases between them. This CDR3 has 16 residues. Germline V gene lookup returns CDR1 SGDLS and CDR2 YYNGEE. The CDR3 nucleotides are TGTGCCAGCACCCCCGGGGGACGTACATCCTACAATGAGCAGTTCTTC. Encoded protein: CASTPGGRTSYNEQFF.

The J gene is TRBJ1-1, the V gene TRBV2; 11 nucleotides match TRBD1. Per the germline V gene, CDR1 is SNHLY and CDR2 is FYNNEI. V was pared by 7 bases and J by 1 base, with 8 bases of the junction left unmatched. CDR3 length equals 16 residues. The CDR3 reads CASILDRGLWNTEAFF. CDR3 bases: TGTGCCAGCATCTTGGACAGGGGGCTTTGGAACACTGAAGCTTTCTTT.

V usage is TRBV3-1 (or the pseudogene TRBV3-2) and J usage is TRBJ1-6; D is unclear. Germline V gene sequence: CDR1 LGHDT, CDR2 YNNKEL (reference sequence). The ends were cut back, 4 bases at V and 9 bases at J, with 10 bases in the middle. The length of the CDR3 is 13 residues. CDR3 sequence (DNA): TGTGCCAGCAGCCGAATAAGCGGTTCACCCCTCCACTTT. This gives the protein CASSRISGSPLHF.